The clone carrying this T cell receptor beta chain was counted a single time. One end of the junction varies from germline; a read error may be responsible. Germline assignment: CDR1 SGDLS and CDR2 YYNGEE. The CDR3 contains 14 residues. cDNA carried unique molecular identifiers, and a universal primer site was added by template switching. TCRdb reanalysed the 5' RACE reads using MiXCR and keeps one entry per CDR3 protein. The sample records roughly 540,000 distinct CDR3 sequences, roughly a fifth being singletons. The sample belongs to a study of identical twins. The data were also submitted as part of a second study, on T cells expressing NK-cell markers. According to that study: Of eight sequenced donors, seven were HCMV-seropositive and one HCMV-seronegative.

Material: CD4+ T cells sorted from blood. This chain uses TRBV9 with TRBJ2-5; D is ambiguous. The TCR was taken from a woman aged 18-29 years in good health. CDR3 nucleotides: TGTGCCAGCACCGTAGGGCGCCGCGAAGAGACCCAGTACTTC. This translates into CASTVGRREETQYF.